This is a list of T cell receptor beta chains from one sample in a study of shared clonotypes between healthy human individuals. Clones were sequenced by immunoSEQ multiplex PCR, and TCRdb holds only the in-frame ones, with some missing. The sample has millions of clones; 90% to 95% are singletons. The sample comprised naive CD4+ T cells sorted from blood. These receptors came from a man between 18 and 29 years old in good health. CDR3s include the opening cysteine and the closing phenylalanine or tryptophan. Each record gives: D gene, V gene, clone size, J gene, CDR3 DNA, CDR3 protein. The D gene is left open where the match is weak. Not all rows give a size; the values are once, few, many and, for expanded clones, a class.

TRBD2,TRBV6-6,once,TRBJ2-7,TGTGCCAGCAGTAAGGGTCCGGGACTAGCGCTTTACGAGCAGTACTTC,CASSKGPGLALYEQYF
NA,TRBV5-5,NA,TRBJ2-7,TGTGCCAGCAGCTTATACACCTACGAGCAGTACTTC,CASSLYTYEQYF
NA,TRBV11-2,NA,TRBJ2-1,TGTGCCAGCAGCTTAGATCGAGCGGGTTCAAGTGAGCAGTTCTTC,CASSLDRAGSSEQFF
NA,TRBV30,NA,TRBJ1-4,TGTGCCTGGAGTGTACGCCGGGGAGTAGGTGAAAAACTGTTTTTT,CAWSVRRGVGEKLFF
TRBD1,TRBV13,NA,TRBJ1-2,TGTGCCAGCACCGAAGTGAGGACAGGAGGCTATGGCTACACCTTC,CASTEVRTGGYGYTF
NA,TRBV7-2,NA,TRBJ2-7,TGTGCCAGCAGCTTTCTCCCCAGGTCCGAGCAGTACTTC,CASSFLPRSEQYF
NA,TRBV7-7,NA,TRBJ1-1,TGTGCTAGCAGCTTAGCCCAGGGCACTGAAGCTTTCTTT,CASSLAQGTEAFF
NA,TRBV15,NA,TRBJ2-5,TGTGCCACCAGCAGACTCCTAGCGAACCAAGAGACCCAGTACTTC,CATSRLLANQETQYF
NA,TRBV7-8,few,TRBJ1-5,TGTGCCAGCAGCCAGGGGACGGAAGGACGGCCCCAGCATTTT,CASSQGTEGRPQHF
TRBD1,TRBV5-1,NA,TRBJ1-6,TGCGCCAGCTCCCTTTCCGGGACAGACTCTTCACCCCTCCACTTT,CASSLSGTDSSPLHF
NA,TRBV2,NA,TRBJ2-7,TGTGCCAGCAGTGGGACGGTGATACGAGGGCAGTACTTC,CASSGTVIRGQYF
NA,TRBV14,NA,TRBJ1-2,TGTGCCAGCAGCCAAGTTACGTCCCAGGGCTACACCTTC,CASSQVTSQGYTF
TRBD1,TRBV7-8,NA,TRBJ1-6,TGTGCCAGCAGCCTCACCTGGACAGGGGGCTCCTATAATTCACCCCTCCACTTT,CASSLTWTGGSYNSPLHF
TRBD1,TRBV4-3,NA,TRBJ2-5,TGCGCCAGCAGCCCGCCTGCCGACAGGGGAGAAGAGACCCAGTACTTC,CASSPPADRGEETQYF
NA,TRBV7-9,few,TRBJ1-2,TGTGCCAGCAGCTTAGCAGGGACGAACGGCTATGGCTACACCTTC,CASSLAGTNGYGYTF
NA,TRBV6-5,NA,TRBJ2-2,TGTGCCAGCAGTTACTCCGGGGCGGGCACCGGGGAGCTGTTTTTT,CASSYSGAGTGELFF
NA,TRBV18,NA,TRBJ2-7,TGTGCCAGCTCACCGGGGATTGGACAGTACGAGCAGTACTTC,CASSPGIGQYEQYF
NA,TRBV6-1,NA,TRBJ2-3,TGTGCCAGCAGTGAAAGGCCGGGGAAGAGCACAGATACGCAGTATTTT,CASSERPGKSTDTQYF
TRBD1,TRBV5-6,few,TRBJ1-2,TGTGCCAGCAGCTTGGGACAGGGGAGCGCTAACTATGGCTACACCTTC,CASSLGQGSANYGYTF
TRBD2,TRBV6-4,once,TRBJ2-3,TGTGCCAGCAGCCGGACTAGCCAACCCCCAGATACGCAGTATTTT,CASSRTSQPPDTQYF
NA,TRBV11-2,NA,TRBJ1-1,TGTGCCAGCAGCTTACGTCCCGACACTGAAGCTTTCTTT,CASSLRPDTEAFF
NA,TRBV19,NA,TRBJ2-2,TGTGCCAGTAGTCCACCCGGGACCCCCACCGGGGAGCTGTTTTTT,CASSPPGTPTGELFF
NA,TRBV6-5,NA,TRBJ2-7,TGTGCCAGCAGTTACAGTTTTAGTTACTACGAGCAGTACTTC,CASSYSFSYYEQYF
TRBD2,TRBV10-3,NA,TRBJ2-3,TGTGCCATCAGTGAGTCACTAGCGGGGGCCCTTGATACGCAGTATTTT,CAISESLAGALDTQYF
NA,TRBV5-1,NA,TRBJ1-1,TGCGCCAGCAGCCTGACGTCGGACATCCCTAACACTGAAGCTTTCTTT,CASSLTSDIPNTEAFF
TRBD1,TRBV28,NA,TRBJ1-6,TGTGCCAGCAGGACAGGGGTGGGTTCACCCCTCCACTTT,CASRTGVGSPLHF
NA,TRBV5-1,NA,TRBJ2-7,TGCGCCAGCAGCTTCCGGGACACTTCTTACGAGCAGTACTTC,CASSFRDTSYEQYF